The next 20 T cell receptor beta chains were all read from a single sample in a study of shared clonotypes between healthy human individuals (dated by TCRdb to 2019 to 2021). Library construction relied on the immunoSEQ multiplex PCR assay. Sourced from immuneACCESS, this table was stored by TCRdb with only in-frame sequences that have V and J called. A share of the clones is absent; for the studies checked, an unresolved V gene accounts for under half, and the remainder has no known explanation. Within this sample are fewer than 1.8 million clones, with 98% to 99% of them counted one time only. The ten largest clones capture 0.36% of the sample. Sequencing used naive CD4+ T cells sorted from blood. The cell subset or site label here, explained by the study, means: CD45RA+ positively selected. Every receptor here comes from a man younger than 45 in good health.

This clone was seen a single time. Other DNA sequences in this specimen translate into the identical CDR3. The chain couples TRBV2 to TRBJ2-7, with D possibly TRBD2 on 6 matching bases. Looked up from germline, CDR1 is SNHLY and CDR2 is FYNNEI. Trimming stripped 0 bases from V and 6 bases from J, with 9 bases between. This CDR3 is built from 13 residues. In DNA, the CDR3 is TGTGCCAGCAGTGAAGCGAGGGGAGGCGAGCAGTACTTC. It yields the protein CASSEARGGEQYF.

The J gene is TRBJ2-3, the V gene TRBV30, with TRBD2 matching 15 bases. The CDR3 contains 20 residues. With V trimmed by 4 bases and J by 2 bases, 16 bases remained unmatched. From germline, CDR1 is GTSNPN and CDR2 SVGIG (reference sequence). The CDR3 DNA sequence: TGTGCCTGGACCCGGGGGACAGGGACTAGCGGGAGGCTTAACACAGATACGCAGTATTTT. Protein product: CAWTRGTGTSGRLNTDTQYF.

The chain links TRBV6-5 to TRBJ1-1; D may be TRBD1 (6 bases). CDR3 length: 16 residues. Per germline, CDR1 MNHEY and CDR2 SVGAGI. The V end lost 2 bases, the J end lost 1 base, and 14 bases lay between the germline ends. The CDR3: CASSYLALGANTEAFF. CDR3 bases: TGTGCCAGCAGTTACCTGGCGTTGGGGGCGAACACTGAAGCTTTCTTT.

This clone was seen only once. The genes are TRBV10-3 and TRBJ1-2, with 7 bases lining up with TRBD1. The ends lost 6 bases at V and 1 base at J; junction bases unmatched: 5. The CDR3 is 14 amino acids. CDR1 is ENHRY, CDR2 SYGVKD, per germline. This CDR3 reads CAISLTGRNYGYTF. CDR3 DNA sequence: TGTGCCATCAGCTTGACAGGGCGTAACTATGGCTACACCTTC.

J is TRBJ2-5 and V is TRBV30; maybe TRBD1 (6 bases). This CDR3 comprises 15 residues. The V end lost 0 bases, the J end lost 5 bases, and 16 bases lay between the germline ends. Germline lookup yields CDR1 GTSNPN and CDR2 SVGIG (reference sequence). The CDR3: CAWSVQGRVEETQYF. CDR3 in DNA: TGTGCCTGGAGTGTGCAGGGGCGTGTTGAGGAGACCCAGTACTTC.

About this clone: Other DNA sequences in this specimen translate into the identical CDR3. The CDR3 protein is CASSLTGTDTQYF. The CDR3, as DNA: TGTGCCAGCAGCTTAACAGGCACAGATACGCAGTATTTT. The gene calls are TRBV5-6 and TRBJ2-3; D is ambiguous. The length of the CDR3 is 13 residues. Trimming cost V 2 bases and J 1 base, with 5 bases left between them. CDR1 is SGHDT and CDR2 is YYEEEE in the germline V gene.

This clone was recorded only once. The rearrangement uses TRBV7-9 and TRBJ2-1; TRBD2 matches 8 bases. Trimming took 5 bases from V and 13 from J; bases not matched to a gene: 13. CDR3 length equals 14 residues. Germline CDR1 SEHNR, CDR2 FQNEAQ (reference sequence). The CDR3 DNA sequence: TGTGCCAGCAGCCACCGGGAGATAGCGGGAAAACAGTTCTTC. Amino acid sequence: CASSHREIAGKQFF.

The V gene is TRBV27, the J gene TRBJ2-5; no clear D. CDR1 MNHEY and CDR2 SMNVEV come from the germline V gene (reference sequence). V lost 4 bases and J 3 bases, leaving 12 bases between the germline ends. This CDR3 contains 14 residues. CDR3: CASSSQYGKETQYF. The CDR3 DNA is TGTGCCAGCAGTTCCCAGTACGGAAAAGAGACCCAGTACTTC.

The chain uses TRBV27 and TRBJ2-1, with D unclear. Germline CDR1 and CDR2: MNHEY and SMNVEV (reference sequence). Trimming left V 3 bases short and J 7 bases short, with 13 bases between. This CDR3 spans 14 amino acids. Here the CDR3 DNA reads TGTGCCAGCAGTTTTAGCAACTGGGGTAATGAGCAGTTCTTC. It encodes CASSFSNWGNEQFF.

This chain connects TRBV7-9 to TRBJ2-7; D is unclear. There are 14 residues in the CDR3. Germline V lookup: CDR1 SEHNR, CDR2 FQNEAQ (reference sequence). V dropped 5 bases and J dropped 0 bases, with 11 bases sitting between them. The CDR3 DNA reads as TGTGCCAGCAGCACCTACAAGGACTCCTACGAGCAGTACTTC. It yields the protein CASSTYKDSYEQYF.

The J gene is TRBJ2-1, the V gene TRBV7-6, with TRBD2 matching 12 bases. Trimming at V came to 1 base and at J to 9 bases, leaving 4 bases not matched to a gene. Germline V lookup: CDR1 SGHVS, CDR2 FNYEAQ. This CDR3 contains 15 residues. Here the CDR3 reads CASSLGTSGIGEQFF. CDR3 sequence (DNA): TGTGCCAGCAGCTTAGGGACTAGCGGGATCGGTGAGCAGTTCTTC.

J is TRBJ1-4 and V is TRBV28; D might be TRBD1 (6 bases). V shed 5 bases and J shed 4 bases, with 23 bases lying between them. Per germline, CDR1 MDHEN and CDR2 SYDVKM. There are 18 residues in the CDR3. The CDR3 reads CASSKWGQGGGSNEKLFF. The CDR3 DNA reads as TGTGCCAGCAGTAAATGGGGGCAGGGCGGAGGGAGTAATGAAAAACTGTTTTTT.

The V and J genes are TRBV7-9 and TRBJ2-5; no clear D gene. V gave up 3 bases and J gave up 14 bases, with 19 bases separating them. The CDR3 contains 13 residues. The germline gives CDR1 SEHNR, CDR2 FQNEAQ (reference sequence). The CDR3 spells CASSFPDRASLYF. CDR3 nucleotide sequence: TGTGCCAGCAGCTTTCCCGACCGGGCATCCCTATACTTC. The full variable domain, rest sourced from reference TRBV7-9 and TRBJ2-5, is DTGVSQNPRHKITKRGQNVTFRCDPISEHNRLYWYRQTLGQGPEFLTYFQNEAQLEKSRLLSDRFSAERPKGSFSTLEIQRTEQGDSAMYLCASSFPDRASLYFGPGTRLLVL.

The rearrangement links TRBV6-5 to TRBJ2-2; the D gene is possibly TRBD2 (6 bases). Germline V gene lookup returns CDR1 MNHEY and CDR2 SVGAGI. Trimming shortened V by 1 base and J by 0 bases, and 9 bases separated the two germline ends. The CDR3 is 16 residues long. CDR3 in DNA: TGTGCCAGCAGTTACTTCGCTAGCGCGAACACCGGGGAGCTGTTTTTT. This codes for CASSYFASANTGELFF.

V and J are TRBV9 and TRBJ2-7; 11 nucleotides align to TRBD1. This CDR3 spans 14 amino acids. CDR1 and CDR2 from the germline V gene are SGDLS and YYNGEE. With V trimmed by 2 bases and J by 4 bases, 2 bases remained unmatched. For the CDR3, the DNA is TGTGCCAGCAGCGTGGGACAGGGGGTATACGAGCAGTACTTC. Protein product: CASSVGQGVYEQYF.

About this clone itself: Different DNA sequences within this sample yield the same CDR3. This sequence joins TRBV5-1 and TRBJ2-7, with D hard to call. CDR1 is SGHRS and CDR2 is YFSETQ in the germline V gene. Trimming took 0 bases from V and 5 from J, leaving 12 bases between them. The CDR3 consists of 14 residues. CDR3 nucleotides: TGCGCCAGCAGCTTGGCCGCGGTGGTCGACGAGCAGTACTTC. This encodes CASSLAAVVDEQYF.

This chain links TRBV18 with TRBJ2-1; 8 bases agree with TRBD2. The CDR3 covers 15 residues. V was pared by 4 bases and J by 7 bases, with 9 bases of the junction left unmatched. The germline gives CDR1 KGHSH, CDR2 LQKENI. CDR3 DNA: TGTGCCAGCTCACGCTCCGGGACTAGTTCGAATGAGCAGTTCTTC. It translates to CASSRSGTSSNEQFF.

This rearrangement joins TRBV9 to TRBJ2-1, with a possible D match to TRBD1 (6 bases). Germline assignment: CDR1 SGDLS and CDR2 YYNGEE. This CDR3 is built from 14 residues. V gave up 0 bases and J gave up 12 bases, with 16 bases separating them. CDR3 in DNA: TGTGCCAGCAGCGTAGGACAGGCGCTTGGGGGGCAGTTCTTC. This encodes CASSVGQALGGQFF.

This chain joins TRBV7-9 and TRBJ2-2, with D tentatively TRBD1 (5 bases). Germline V gene lookup returns CDR1 SEHNR and CDR2 FQNEAQ (reference sequence). The length of the CDR3 is 15 residues. V was cut by 3 bases and J by 5 bases, with 13 bases left in between. The CDR3 region has the DNA TGTGCCAGCAGCTTTAGTCAGGGCGGAACCGGGGAGCTGTTTTTT. Amino acid sequence: CASSFSQGGTGELFF. Complete variable domain (other parts from reference TRBV7-9 and TRBJ2-2): DTGVSQNPRHKITKRGQNVTFRCDPISEHNRLYWYRQTLGQGPEFLTYFQNEAQLEKSRLLSDRFSAERPKGSFSTLEIQRTEQGDSAMYLCASSFSQGGTGELFFGEGSRLTVL.

The chain is built from TRBV15 and TRBJ2-1, with D possibly being TRBD2 (6 bases). This CDR3 contains 14 residues. Trimming took 8 bases from V and 2 from J, leaving 13 bases between them. CDR1 and CDR2 from the germline V gene are LNHNV and YYDKDF (reference sequence). CDR3 residues: CATGRGTTYNEQFF. DNA for the CDR3: TGTGCCACCGGCCGGGGGACCACCTACAATGAGCAGTTCTTC.